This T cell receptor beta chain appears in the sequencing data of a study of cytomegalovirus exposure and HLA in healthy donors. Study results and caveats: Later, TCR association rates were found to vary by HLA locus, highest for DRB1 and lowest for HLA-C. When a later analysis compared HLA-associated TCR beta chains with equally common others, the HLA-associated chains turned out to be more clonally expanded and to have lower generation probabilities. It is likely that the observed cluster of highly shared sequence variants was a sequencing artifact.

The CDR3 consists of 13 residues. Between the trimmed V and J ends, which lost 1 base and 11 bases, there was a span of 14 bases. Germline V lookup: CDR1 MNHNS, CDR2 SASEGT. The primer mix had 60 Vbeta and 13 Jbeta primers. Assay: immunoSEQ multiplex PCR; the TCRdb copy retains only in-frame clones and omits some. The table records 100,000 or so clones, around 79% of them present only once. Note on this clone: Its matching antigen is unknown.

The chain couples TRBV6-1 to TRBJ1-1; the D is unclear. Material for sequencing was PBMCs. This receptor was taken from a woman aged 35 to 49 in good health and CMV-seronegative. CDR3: CASSEGLPPWAFF. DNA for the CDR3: TGTGCCAGCAGTGAAGGCCTACCCCCATGGGCTTTCTTT.